These T cell receptor beta chains were read from a single sample in a study of blood T cells in healthy people across ages. TCRdb called the 5' RACE reads again in MiXCR, with one record for every CDR3 protein. The data contain 700,000 to 950,000 distinct CDR3 sequences, roughly 50% of them singletons. The sequenced material came from blood. These receptors all come from a man younger than 45 in good health. The CDR3 runs from the conserved cysteine through the conserved F or W. Each record gives: clone size, V gene, D gene, J gene, CDR3 DNA, CDR3 protein. A D gene is named only where the DNA matches it firmly. The size field is filled for only some rows; it gives once, few, many or a size class.

clone size: -; V gene: TRBV2; D gene: -; J gene: TRBJ2-1; CDR3 DNA: TGTGCCAGCAGAGCAAGGAGAACATCCTACAATGAGCAGTTCTTC; CDR3 protein: CASRARRTSYNEQFF
clone size: -; V gene: TRBV14; D gene: -; J gene: TRBJ2-7; CDR3 DNA: TGTGCCAGCAGCCAAGGTTCTGGGACATTGACCTACGAGCAGTACTTC; CDR3 protein: CASSQGSGTLTYEQYF
clone size: few; V gene: TRBV7-2; D gene: -; J gene: TRBJ2-3; CDR3 DNA: TGTGCTCAGGGGCCCGCAGGTGATGCAGATACGCAGTATTTT; CDR3 protein: CAQGPAGDADTQYF
clone size: -; V gene: TRBV7-9; D gene: -; J gene: TRBJ2-1; CDR3 DNA: TGTGCCAGCAGCTTAGTACAGGGAACGTCCTACGAGCAGTTCTTC; CDR3 protein: CASSLVQGTSYEQFF
clone size: -; V gene: TRBV27; D gene: TRBD2; J gene: TRBJ2-7; CDR3 DNA: TGTGCCAGCAGTTTGGGACTAGCGGGAAGCGTTGAGCAGTACTTC; CDR3 protein: CASSLGLAGSVEQYF
clone size: -; V gene: TRBV21-1; D gene: -; J gene: TRBJ2-6; CDR3 DNA: TGTGCCAGCAGCAAAGAGGTCCCGGGACAGTCGATCTGCTCTGGGGCCAACGTCCTGACTTTC; CDR3 protein: CASSKEVPGQSICSGANVLTF
clone size: once; V gene: TRBV7-2; D gene: -; J gene: TRBJ1-5; CDR3 DNA: TGTGCCAGCAGCCTTCAACGAGCTCAGCCCCAGCATTTT; CDR3 protein: CASSLQRAQPQHF
clone size: once; V gene: TRBV6-2/TRBV6-3; D gene: -; J gene: TRBJ1-2; CDR3 DNA: TGTGCCAGCAGTCCACAGGTCCACTATGGCTACACCTTC; CDR3 protein: CASSPQVHYGYTF
clone size: -; V gene: TRBV6-1; D gene: -; J gene: TRBJ2-7; CDR3 DNA: TGTGCCAGCAGCCGGGCAGTCTACGAGCAGTACTTC; CDR3 protein: CASSRAVYEQYF
clone size: -; V gene: TRBV20-1; D gene: TRBD2; J gene: TRBJ2-7; CDR3 DNA: TGCAGTGCTAGTCTTAGCGGGAACCCCTACGAGCAGTACTTC; CDR3 protein: CSASLSGNPYEQYF
clone size: -; V gene: TRBV18; D gene: TRBD1; J gene: TRBJ2-7; CDR3 DNA: TGTGCCAGCTCCCCAACCCGACAGGGTAGCTCCTACGAGCAGTACTTC; CDR3 protein: CASSPTRQGSSYEQYF
clone size: few; V gene: TRBV12-3/TRBV12-4; D gene: -; J gene: TRBJ1-2; CDR3 DNA: TGTGCCAGCAGATCCACAGGGAACGTCTATGGCTACACCTTC; CDR3 protein: CASRSTGNVYGYTF
clone size: -; V gene: TRBV12-3/TRBV12-4; D gene: TRBD1; J gene: TRBJ2-3; CDR3 DNA: TGTGCCAGCAGCCACCTTCGACAGGGACAGTATTTT; CDR3 protein: CASSHLRQGQYF